These T cell receptor beta chains were read from a single sample in a study of T cells in Graves' hyperthyroidism and ophthalmopathy. TCRdb re-called the multiplex PCR reads with MiXCR, one entry per CDR3 protein. The table lists a few hundred thousand distinct CDR3 sequences, roughly 18% of them singletons. Sequencing was done on a sample of blood. These receptors were taken from a woman aged 18-29 years with Graves' ophthalmopathy. CDR3s leave out the opening cysteine and the closing phenylalanine or tryptophan. Fields, in order: J gene, V gene, CDR3 protein.

j_gene: TRBJ2-7
v_gene: TRBV13
CDR3aa: ASSLAQGVRAYEQY

j_gene: TRBJ2-7
v_gene: TRBV20-1
CDR3aa: SVETSYEQY

j_gene: TRBJ2-1
v_gene: TRBV4-2
CDR3aa: ASSQEDRGTGDEQF

j_gene: TRBJ2-2
v_gene: TRBV2
CDR3aa: ASRANEGNTGELF

j_gene: TRBJ1-4
v_gene: TRBV24-1
CDR3aa: ATSDRADPNEKLF

j_gene: TRBJ2-1
v_gene: TRBV2
CDR3aa: ASSRFGGPPMNEQF

j_gene: TRBJ2-5
v_gene: TRBV5-1
CDR3aa: ASSLVGEVEETQY

j_gene: TRBJ2-6
v_gene: TRBV3-1
CDR3aa: ASSQDIGTGANVLT

j_gene: TRBJ1-1
v_gene: TRBV29-1
CDR3aa: SVVGQPNTEAF

j_gene: TRBJ2-1
v_gene: TRBV7-8
CDR3aa: ASSLSSGGTSYNEQF

j_gene: TRBJ2-6
v_gene: TRBV11-1
CDR3aa: ATSRGQGASGANVLT

j_gene: TRBJ1-1
v_gene: TRBV12-5
CDR3aa: ASAQTGGVSQAF

j_gene: TRBJ1-3
v_gene: TRBV6-5
CDR3aa: ASSYLANSGNTIY

j_gene: TRBJ2-3
v_gene: TRBV27
CDR3aa: ASSEGGRTDTQY

j_gene: TRBJ2-7
v_gene: TRBV2
CDR3aa: ASRRDFSYEQY

j_gene: TRBJ1-2
v_gene: TRBV6-2/TRBV6-3
CDR3aa: ASSYEGIHGYT

j_gene: TRBJ2-7
v_gene: TRBV5-6
CDR3aa: ASSFQYGQY

j_gene: TRBJ2-7
v_gene: TRBV2
CDR3aa: ASSSGTTNYEQY

j_gene: TRBJ2-2
v_gene: TRBV20-1
CDR3aa: SATPPSGRNAGELF

j_gene: TRBJ1-4
v_gene: TRBV7-9
CDR3aa: ASSFVGAGEKLF

j_gene: TRBJ2-5
v_gene: TRBV4-2
CDR3aa: ASSQDLVVPPSGRPGGETQY

j_gene: TRBJ1-6
v_gene: TRBV9
CDR3aa: ASRDNNSPLH

j_gene: TRBJ1-5
v_gene: TRBV20-1
CDR3aa: SAPGHSNQPQH

j_gene: TRBJ2-3
v_gene: TRBV20-1
CDR3aa: SATLAGAITDTQY

j_gene: TRBJ2-5
v_gene: TRBV12-3/TRBV12-4
CDR3aa: ASRTLAGGGQTQY